Below, one T cell receptor beta chain is given with its context. The source of the sample is a study of blood T cell repertoires in COVID-19. The overall study: Samples came from the United States, Italy and Spain, spanning acute and convalescent COVID-19. In each case, the material was cDNA or gDNA derived from T cells, B-cell-depleted T cells, or PBMCs.

J was trimmed by 0 bases and V by 4 bases; bases with no gene match: 4. CDR1 is SGHTA, CDR2 FQGNSA, per germline. The length of the CDR3 is 16 residues. The authors' processing: Quantification of nucleated cells was approximated via reference gene primer amplification. The repertoire was sequenced with immunoSEQ multiplex PCR; TCRdb's copy has only in-frame clones and lacks some. V and J calls and clone size are copied from that table; D and trimming were computed from the DNA. The table has tens of thousands of clones, approximately 86% seen once. Seattle cases were enrolled at active infection and followed longitudinally.

The rearrangement joins TRBV7-2 to TRBJ1-1; 11 bases fit TRBD1. This clonotype originated in a man in his 60s with COVID-19, enrolled during active disease. The material sequenced was peripheral blood. Here the CDR3 reads CASSSRTGGMNTEAFF. In DNA form, the CDR3 reads TGTGCCAGCAGCTCGCGGACAGGGGGCATGAACACTGAAGCTTTCTTT.